Sequencing of this T cell receptor (beta chain) was carried out in a study of T cells expressing NK-cell markers. In generating TCR beta cDNA, 5'RACE template switching with UMIs was used. Reprocessing the 5' RACE reads, TCRdb reports a single entry for every CDR3 protein and omits DNA. The sample has hundreds of thousands of distinct CDR3 sequences, and its top ten clones hold roughly 5.4%. Regarding this clonotype: Its antigen is still unknown.

The germline V gene encodes CDR1 SGHRS and CDR2 YFSETQ. This CDR3 contains 14 residues. General study findings and limits: NKG2C+ dominant clonotype frequencies in 5 or 6 donors were about 1.0-7.0% of CD8+ T cells. In several donors, dominant clonotypes made up about 25-60.1% of CD3+CD56-NKG2C+ cells.

The V gene is TRBV5-1, the J gene TRBJ2-7; TCRdb calls TRBD1, which cannot be checked without DNA. The sample consisted of blood T cells: a sorted CD56 or NKG2C T cell subset, CD4+ or CD8+ T cells, or bulk PBMC T cells (not recorded which). The sequence was obtained from a man aged 18-69 years in good health. This chain's CDR3 is CASSRQGRTGEQYF.